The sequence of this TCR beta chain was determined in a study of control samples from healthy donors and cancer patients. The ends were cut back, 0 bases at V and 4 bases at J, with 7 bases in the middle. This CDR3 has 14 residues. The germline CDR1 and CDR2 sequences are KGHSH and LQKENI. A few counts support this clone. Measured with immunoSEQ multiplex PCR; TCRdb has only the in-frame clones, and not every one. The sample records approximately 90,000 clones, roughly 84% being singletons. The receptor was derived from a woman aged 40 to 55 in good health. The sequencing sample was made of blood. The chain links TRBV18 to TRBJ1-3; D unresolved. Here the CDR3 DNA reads TGTGCCAGCTCACCACCTTTGCCGGGAAACACCATATATTTT. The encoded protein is CASSPPLPGNTIYF.